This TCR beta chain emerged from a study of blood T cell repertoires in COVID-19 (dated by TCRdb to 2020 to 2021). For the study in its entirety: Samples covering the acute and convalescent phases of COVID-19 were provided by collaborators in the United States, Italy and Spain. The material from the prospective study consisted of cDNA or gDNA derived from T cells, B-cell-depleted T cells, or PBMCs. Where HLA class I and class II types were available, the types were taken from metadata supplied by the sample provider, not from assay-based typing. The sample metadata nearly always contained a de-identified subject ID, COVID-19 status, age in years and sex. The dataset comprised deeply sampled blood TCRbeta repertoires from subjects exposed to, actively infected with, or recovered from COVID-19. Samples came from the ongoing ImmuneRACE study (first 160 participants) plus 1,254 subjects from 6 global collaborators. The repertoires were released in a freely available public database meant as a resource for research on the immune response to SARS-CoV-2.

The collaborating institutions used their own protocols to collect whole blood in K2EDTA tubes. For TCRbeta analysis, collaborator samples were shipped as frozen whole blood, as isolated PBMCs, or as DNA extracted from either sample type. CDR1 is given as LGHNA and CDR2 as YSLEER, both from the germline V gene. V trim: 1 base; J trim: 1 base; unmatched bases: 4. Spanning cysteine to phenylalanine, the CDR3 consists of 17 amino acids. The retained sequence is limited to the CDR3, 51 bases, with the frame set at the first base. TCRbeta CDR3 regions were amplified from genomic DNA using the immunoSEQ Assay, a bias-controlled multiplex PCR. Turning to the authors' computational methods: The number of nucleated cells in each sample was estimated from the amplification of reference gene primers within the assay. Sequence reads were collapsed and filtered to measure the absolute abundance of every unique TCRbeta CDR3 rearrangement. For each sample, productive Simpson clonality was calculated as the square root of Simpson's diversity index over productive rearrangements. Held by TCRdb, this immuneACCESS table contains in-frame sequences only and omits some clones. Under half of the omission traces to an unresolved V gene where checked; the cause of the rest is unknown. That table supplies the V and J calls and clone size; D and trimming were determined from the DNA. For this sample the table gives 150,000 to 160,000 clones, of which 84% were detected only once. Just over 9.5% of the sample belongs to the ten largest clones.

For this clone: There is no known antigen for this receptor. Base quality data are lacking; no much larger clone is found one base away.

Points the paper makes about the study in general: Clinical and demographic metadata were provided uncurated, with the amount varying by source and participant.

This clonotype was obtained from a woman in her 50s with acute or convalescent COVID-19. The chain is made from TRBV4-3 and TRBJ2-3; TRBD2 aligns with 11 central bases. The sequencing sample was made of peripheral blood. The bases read TGCGCCAGCAGCCAAGGGACTAGCGGGTCTGGCACAGATACGCAGTATTTT. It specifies CASSQGTSGSGTDTQYF.